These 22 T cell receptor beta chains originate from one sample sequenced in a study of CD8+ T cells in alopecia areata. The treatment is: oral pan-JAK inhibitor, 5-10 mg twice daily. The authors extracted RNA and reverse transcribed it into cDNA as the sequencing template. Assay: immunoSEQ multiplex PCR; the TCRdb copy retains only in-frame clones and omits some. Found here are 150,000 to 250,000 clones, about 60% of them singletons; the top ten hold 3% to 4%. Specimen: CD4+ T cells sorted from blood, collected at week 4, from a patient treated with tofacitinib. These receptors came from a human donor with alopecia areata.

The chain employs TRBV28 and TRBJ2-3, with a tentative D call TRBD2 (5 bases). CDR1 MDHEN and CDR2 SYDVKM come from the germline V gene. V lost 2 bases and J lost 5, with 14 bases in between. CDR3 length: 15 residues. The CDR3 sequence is CASSLGGFKGDTQYF. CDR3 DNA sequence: TGTGCCAGCAGTTTAGGAGGTTTTAAGGGAGATACGCAGTATTTT. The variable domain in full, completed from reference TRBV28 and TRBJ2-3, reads DVKVTQSSRYLVKRTGEKVFLECVQDMDHENMFWYRQDPGLGLRLIYFSYDVKMKEKGDIPEGYSVSREKKERFSLILESASTNQTSMYLCASSLGGFKGDTQYFGPGTRLTVL.

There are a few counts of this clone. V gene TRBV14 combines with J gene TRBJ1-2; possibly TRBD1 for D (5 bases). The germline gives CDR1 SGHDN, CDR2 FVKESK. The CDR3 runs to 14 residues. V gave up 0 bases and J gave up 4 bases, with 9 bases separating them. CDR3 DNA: TGTGCCAGCAGCCAAGATCTAGGGGCCTATGGCTACACCTTC. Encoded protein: CASSQDLGAYGYTF.

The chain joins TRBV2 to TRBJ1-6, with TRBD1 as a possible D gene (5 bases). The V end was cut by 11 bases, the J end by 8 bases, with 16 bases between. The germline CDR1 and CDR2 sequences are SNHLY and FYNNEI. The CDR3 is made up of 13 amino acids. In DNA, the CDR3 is TGTGCCTGCACTGAGGGGACGGATTCACCCCTCCACTTT. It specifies CACTEGTDSPLHF.

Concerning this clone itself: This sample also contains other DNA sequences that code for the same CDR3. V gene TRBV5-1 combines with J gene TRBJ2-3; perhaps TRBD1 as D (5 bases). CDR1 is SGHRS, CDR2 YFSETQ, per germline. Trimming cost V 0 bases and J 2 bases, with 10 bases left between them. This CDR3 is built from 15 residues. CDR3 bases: TGCGCCAGCAGCTTGGAAGGCAGGGACACAGATACGCAGTATTTT. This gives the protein CASSLEGRDTDTQYF.

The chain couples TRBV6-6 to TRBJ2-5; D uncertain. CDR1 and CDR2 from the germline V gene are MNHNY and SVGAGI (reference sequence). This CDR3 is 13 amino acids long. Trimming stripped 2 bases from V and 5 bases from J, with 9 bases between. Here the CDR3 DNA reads TGTGCCAGCAGTTACAGTATATGGGAGACCCAGTACTTC. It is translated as CASSYSIWETQYF.

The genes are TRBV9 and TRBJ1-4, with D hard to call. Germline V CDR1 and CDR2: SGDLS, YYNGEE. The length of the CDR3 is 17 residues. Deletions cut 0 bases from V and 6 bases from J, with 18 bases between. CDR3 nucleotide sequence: TGTGCCAGCAGCGTAGGAGTCGTGGGCGGTCCAGATGAAAAACTGTTTTTT. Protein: CASSVGVVGGPDEKLFF.

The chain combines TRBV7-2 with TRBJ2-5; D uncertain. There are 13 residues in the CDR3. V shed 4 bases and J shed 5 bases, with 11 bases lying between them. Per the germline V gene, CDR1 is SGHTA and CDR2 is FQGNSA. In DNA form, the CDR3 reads TGTGCCAGCAGCTCCCACCTCGGGGAGACCCAGTACTTC. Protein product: CASSSHLGETQYF.

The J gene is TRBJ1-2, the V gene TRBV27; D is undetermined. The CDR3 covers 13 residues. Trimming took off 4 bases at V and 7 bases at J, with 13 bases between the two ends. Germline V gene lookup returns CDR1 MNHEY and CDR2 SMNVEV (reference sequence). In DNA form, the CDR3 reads TGTGCCAGCAGTTATGGCGAAGGGAGTGGCTACACCTTC. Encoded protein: CASSYGEGSGYTF.

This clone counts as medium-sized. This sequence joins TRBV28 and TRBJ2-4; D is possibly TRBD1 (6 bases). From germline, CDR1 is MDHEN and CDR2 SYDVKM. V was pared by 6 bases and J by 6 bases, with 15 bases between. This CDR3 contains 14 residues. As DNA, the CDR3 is TGTGCCAGCAGCTGGGGGACATTGGGAAACATTCAGTACTTC. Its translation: CASSWGTLGNIQYF.

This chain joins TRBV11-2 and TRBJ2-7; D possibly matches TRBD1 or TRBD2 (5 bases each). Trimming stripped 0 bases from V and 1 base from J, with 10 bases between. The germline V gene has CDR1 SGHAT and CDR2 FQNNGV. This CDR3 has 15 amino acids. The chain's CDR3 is CASSLEGTASYEQYF. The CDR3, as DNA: TGTGCCAGCAGCTTAGAGGGGACGGCGTCCTACGAGCAGTACTTC.

This CDR3 is CASSLQGQAFF. As DNA, the CDR3 is TGTGCCAGCAGTCTACAGGGCCAAGCTTTCTTT. The chain has TRBV28 and TRBJ1-1; D perhaps matches TRBD1 (6 bases). This CDR3 spans 11 amino acids. CDR1 MDHEN and CDR2 SYDVKM come from the germline V gene. V was cut by 5 bases and J by 9 bases, with 10 bases left in between.

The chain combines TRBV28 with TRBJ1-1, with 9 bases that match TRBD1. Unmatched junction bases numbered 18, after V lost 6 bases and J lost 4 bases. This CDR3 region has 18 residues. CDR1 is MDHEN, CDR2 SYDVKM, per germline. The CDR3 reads CASSPHRDRAGLFTEAFF. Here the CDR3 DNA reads TGTGCCAGCAGCCCTCACAGGGACAGGGCAGGCCTGTTCACTGAAGCTTTCTTT.

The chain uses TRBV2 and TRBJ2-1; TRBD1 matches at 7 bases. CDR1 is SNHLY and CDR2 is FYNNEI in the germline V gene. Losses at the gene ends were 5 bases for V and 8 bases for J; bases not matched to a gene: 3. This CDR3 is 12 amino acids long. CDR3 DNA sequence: TGTGCCAGCAGTAACAGGGGTCATGAGCAGTTCTTC. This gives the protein CASSNRGHEQFF.

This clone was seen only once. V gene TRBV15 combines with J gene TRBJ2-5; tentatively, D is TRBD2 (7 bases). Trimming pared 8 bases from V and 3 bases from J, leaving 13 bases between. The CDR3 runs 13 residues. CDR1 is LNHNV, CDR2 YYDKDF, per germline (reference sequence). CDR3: CATAGGPEETQYF. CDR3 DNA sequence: TGTGCCACCGCCGGGGGGCCGGAAGAGACCCAGTACTTC.

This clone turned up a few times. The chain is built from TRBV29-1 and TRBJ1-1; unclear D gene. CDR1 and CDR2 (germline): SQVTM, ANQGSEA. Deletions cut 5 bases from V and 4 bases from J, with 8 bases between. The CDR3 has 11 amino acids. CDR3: CSVWWGTEAFF. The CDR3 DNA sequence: TGCAGCGTTTGGTGGGGCACTGAAGCTTTCTTT.

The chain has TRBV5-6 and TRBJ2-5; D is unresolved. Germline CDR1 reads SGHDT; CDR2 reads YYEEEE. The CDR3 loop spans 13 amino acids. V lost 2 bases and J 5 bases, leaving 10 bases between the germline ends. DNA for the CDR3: TGTGCCAGCAGCTTCCTCCTTGGGGAGACCCAGTACTTC. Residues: CASSFLLGETQYF.

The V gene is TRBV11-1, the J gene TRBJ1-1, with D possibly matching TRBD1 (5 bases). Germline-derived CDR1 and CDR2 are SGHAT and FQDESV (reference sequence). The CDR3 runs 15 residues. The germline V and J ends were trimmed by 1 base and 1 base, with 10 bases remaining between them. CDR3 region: CASSLEIGGNTEAFF. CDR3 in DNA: TGTGCCAGCAGCTTAGAGATTGGGGGGAACACTGAAGCTTTCTTT.

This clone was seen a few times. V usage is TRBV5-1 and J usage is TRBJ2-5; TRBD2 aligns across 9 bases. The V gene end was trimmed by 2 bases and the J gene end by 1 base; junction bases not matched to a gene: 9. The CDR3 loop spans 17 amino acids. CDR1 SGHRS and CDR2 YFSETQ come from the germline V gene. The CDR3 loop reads CASSFFGASGAQETQYF. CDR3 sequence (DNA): TGCGCCAGCAGCTTTTTCGGAGCTAGCGGGGCCCAAGAGACCCAGTACTTC. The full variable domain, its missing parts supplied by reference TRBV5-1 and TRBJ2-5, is KAGVTQTPRYLIKTRGQQVTLSCSPISGHRSVSWYQQTPGQGLQFLFEYFSETQRNKGNFPGRFSGRQFSNSRSEMNVSTLELGDSALYLCASSFFGASGAQETQYFGPGTRLLVL.

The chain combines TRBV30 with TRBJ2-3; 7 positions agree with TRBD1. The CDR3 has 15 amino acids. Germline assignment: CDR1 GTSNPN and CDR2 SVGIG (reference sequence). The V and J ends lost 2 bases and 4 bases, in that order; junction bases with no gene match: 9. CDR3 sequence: CAWSTDRQGADTQYF. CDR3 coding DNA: TGTGCCTGGAGTACCGATCGACAGGGCGCAGATACGCAGTATTTT.

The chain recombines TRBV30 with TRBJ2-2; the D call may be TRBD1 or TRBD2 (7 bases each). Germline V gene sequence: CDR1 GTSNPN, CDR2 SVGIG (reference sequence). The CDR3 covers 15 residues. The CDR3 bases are TGTGCTTCCCACCCCCCGACAGGGAGGGCCGGGGAGCTGTTTTTT. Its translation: CASHPPTGRAGELFF. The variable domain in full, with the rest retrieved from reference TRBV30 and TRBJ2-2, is SQTIHQWPATLVQPVGSPLSLECTVEGTSNPNLYWYRQAAGRGLQLLFYSVGIGQISSEVPQNLSASRPQDRQFILSSKKLLLSDSGFYLCASHPPTGRAGELFFGEGSRLTVL.

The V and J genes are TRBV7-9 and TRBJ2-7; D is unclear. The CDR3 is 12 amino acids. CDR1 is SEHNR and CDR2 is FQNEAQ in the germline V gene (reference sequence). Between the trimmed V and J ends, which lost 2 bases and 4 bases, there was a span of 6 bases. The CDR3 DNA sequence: TGTGCCAGCAGCTTAATGGAGTACGAGCAGTACTTC. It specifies CASSLMEYEQYF. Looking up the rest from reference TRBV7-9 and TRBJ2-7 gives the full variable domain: DTGVSQNPRHKITKRGQNVTFRCDPISEHNRLYWYRQTLGQGPEFLTYFQNEAQLEKSRLLSDRFSAERPKGSFSTLEIQRTEQGDSAMYLCASSLMEYEQYFGPGTRLTVT.

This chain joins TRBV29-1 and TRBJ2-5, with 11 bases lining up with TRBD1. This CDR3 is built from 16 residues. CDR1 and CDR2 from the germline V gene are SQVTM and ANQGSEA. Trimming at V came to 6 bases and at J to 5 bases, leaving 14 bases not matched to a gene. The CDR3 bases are TGCAGCGTCGCCGTCCTGGACAGGGGGCTACGGGAGACCCAGTACTTC. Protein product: CSVAVLDRGLRETQYF. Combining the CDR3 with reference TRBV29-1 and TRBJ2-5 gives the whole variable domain SAVISQKPSRDICQRGTSLTIQCQVDSQVTMMFWYRQQPGQSLTLIATANQGSEATYESGFVIDKFPISRPNLTFSTLTVSNMSPEDSSIYLCSVAVLDRGLRETQYFGPGTRLLVL.